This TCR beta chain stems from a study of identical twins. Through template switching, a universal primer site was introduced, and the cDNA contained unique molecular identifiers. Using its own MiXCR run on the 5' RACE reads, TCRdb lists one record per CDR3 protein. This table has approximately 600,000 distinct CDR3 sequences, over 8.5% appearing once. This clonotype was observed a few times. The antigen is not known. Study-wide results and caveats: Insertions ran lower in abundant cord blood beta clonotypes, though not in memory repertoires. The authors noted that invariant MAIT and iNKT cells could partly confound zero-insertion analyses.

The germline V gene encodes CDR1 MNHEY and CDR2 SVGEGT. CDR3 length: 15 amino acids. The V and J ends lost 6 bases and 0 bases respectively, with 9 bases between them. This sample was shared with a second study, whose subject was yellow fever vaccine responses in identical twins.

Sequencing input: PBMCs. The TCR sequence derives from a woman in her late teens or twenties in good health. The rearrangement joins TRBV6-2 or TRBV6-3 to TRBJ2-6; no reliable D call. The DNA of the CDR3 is TGTGCCAGCAGCACCATCAGCTCTGGGGCCAACGTCCTGACTTTC. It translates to CASSTISSGANVLTF.